Described below is a single TCR beta chain sequence and its context. Its target is unknown. This PCR relied on a set of 60 Vbeta primers and 13 Jbeta primers. The protocol was immunoSEQ multiplex PCR, while the TCRdb copy is restricted to in-frame clones and leaves out a portion. Found here are roughly 180,000 clones, approximately 88% of them singletons; the top ten hold 1.2%. The data are from a study of cytomegalovirus exposure and HLA in healthy donors. Points from the study as a whole: CMV serostatus alone was available as immune exposure information. CMV antigen specificity was confirmed in vitro for three CMV-associated chains.

Deletions cut 2 bases from V and 0 bases from J, with 17 bases between. CDR3 size: 18 residues. Germline V lookup: CDR1 SGDLS, CDR2 YYNGEE. This TCR derives from a boy aged 2 to 10 in good health and CMV-seronegative. Sequenced sample: PBMCs. The gene calls are TRBV9 and TRBJ2-2; tentatively, D is TRBD1 (7 bases). CDR3 DNA sequence: TGTGCCAGCAGCGTCTCGGTCAGGGGGGACGCGAACACCGGGGAGCTGTTTTTT. Its translation: CASSVSVRGDANTGELFF.